The clone carrying this T cell receptor (beta chain) appeared a few times. Unique molecular identifiers were built into the TCRbeta library. TCRdb re-called the PCR reads with MiXCR, one entry per CDR3 protein. The data contain a few hundred thousand distinct CDR3 sequences, 15% to 20% of them singletons. Germline loops: CDR1 SQVTM, CDR2 ANQGSEA. The CDR3 sequence is 12 residues long. V was cut by 0 bases and J by 9 bases, with 9 bases left in between. The sample originates from a study of T-cell reconstitution after alpha-beta-depleted transplantation in children. V and J are TRBV29-1 and TRBJ2-1; D is uncertain. This clonotype was sampled from a human donor who donated a stem cell graft to a child with acute lymphoblastic leukemia. The sample in question was PBMCs from the stem cell graft donor, obtained from the stem cell graft. CDR3 residues: CSVEDLRREQFF. As DNA, the CDR3 is TGCAGCGTTGAAGATCTGAGACGTGAGCAGTTCTTC.